This T cell receptor (beta chain) appears in the sequencing data of a study of shared clonotypes between healthy human individuals. Findings and caveats of the study: Limited genetic and exposure-history diversity came from having few donors.

CD8 cells classed as naive were CD45RO-negative and positively selected for CCR7, excluding terminally differentiated effector memory CD45RA+ cells. Sequencing was at deep level. Produced via immunoSEQ multiplex PCR; TCRdb's table is partial and in-frame only. This sample has 450,000 to 700,000 clones, with roughly 96% found just once. The V end lost 1 base, the J end lost 4 bases, and 8 bases lay between the germline ends. The CDR3 totals 14 residues. The V gene's germline CDR1 is SNHLY and CDR2 FYNNEI. A word on this clone: The antigen is undetermined.

The chain employs TRBV2 and TRBJ2-1; possibly TRBD2 for D (6 bases). What was sequenced was naive CD8+ T cells sorted from blood. This receptor was obtained from a woman aged 25-40 years in good health. This chain's CDR3 is CASSEVEGYNEQFF. CDR3 DNA: TGTGCCAGCAGTGAAGTGGAGGGGTACAATGAGCAGTTCTTC.